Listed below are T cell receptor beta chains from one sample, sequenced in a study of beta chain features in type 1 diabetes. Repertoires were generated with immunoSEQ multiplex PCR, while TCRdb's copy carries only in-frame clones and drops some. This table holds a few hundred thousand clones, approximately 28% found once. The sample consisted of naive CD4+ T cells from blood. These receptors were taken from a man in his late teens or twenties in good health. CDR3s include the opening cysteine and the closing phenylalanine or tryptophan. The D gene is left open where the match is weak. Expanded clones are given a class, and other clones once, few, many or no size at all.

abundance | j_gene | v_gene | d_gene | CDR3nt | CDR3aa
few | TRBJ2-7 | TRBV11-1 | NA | TGTGCCAGCAGCTTATCCCGGAGCTCCTACGAGCAGTACTTC | CASSLSRSSYEQYF
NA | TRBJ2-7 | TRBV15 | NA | TGTGCCACCAGCAGTGGGGCGAATGGTGCCGAGCAGTACTTC | CATSSGANGAEQYF
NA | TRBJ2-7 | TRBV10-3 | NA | TGTGCCATCAGCGCCGGGACTTTTTACGAGCAGTACTTC | CAISAGTFYEQYF
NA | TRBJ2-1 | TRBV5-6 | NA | TGTGCCAGCAGCTTCCCGGGACTCCCCGACAATGAGCAGTTCTTC | CASSFPGLPDNEQFF
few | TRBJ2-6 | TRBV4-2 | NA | TGTGCCAGCAGCGGAAGAAATCGCTCTGGGGCCAACGTCCTGACTTTC | CASSGRNRSGANVLTF
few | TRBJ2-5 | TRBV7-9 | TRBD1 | TGTGCCAGCAGTCGACAGGGGGCAGGCCAAGAGACCCAGTACTTC | CASSRQGAGQETQYF
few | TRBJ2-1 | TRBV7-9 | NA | TGTGCCAGCAGCTTAGCGATGGTTTTATACAATGAGCAGTTCTTC | CASSLAMVLYNEQFF
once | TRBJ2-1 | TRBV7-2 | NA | TGTGCCAGCAGCCCTCTTAGTCTGGGTGAGCAGTTCTTC | CASSPLSLGEQFF
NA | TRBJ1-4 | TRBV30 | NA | TGTGCCTGGGACTCTGGCGGAAAACTGTTTTTT | CAWDSGGKLFF
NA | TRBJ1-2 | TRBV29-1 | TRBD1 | TGCAGCGATGTTCTCTGGACAGGGAGCGGGGGCTACACCTTC | CSDVLWTGSGGYTF
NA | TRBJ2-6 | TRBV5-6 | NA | TGTGCCAGCAGCTTGGGGCCGGCAGGGGCCAACGTCCTGACTTTC | CASSLGPAGANVLTF
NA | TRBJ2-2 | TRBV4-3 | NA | TGCGCCAGCAGCCGGTGGACCCTTAAGAACACCGGGGAGCTGTTTTTT | CASSRWTLKNTGELFF
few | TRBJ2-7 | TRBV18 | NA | TGTGCCAGCTCTCCGGACCCGGCCTACGAGCAGTACTTC | CASSPDPAYEQYF
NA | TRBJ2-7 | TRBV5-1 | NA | TGCGCCAGCAGCTCCGTTTCCCTTTCCTACGAGCAGTACTTC | CASSSVSLSYEQYF
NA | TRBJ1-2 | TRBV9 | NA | TGTGCCAGCAGCGTACCGGGAAAGGATGGCTACACCTTC | CASSVPGKDGYTF
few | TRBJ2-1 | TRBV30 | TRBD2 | TGTGCCTGGAGGCTAGCGGGGAAAAGGCACAATGAGCAGTTCTTC | CAWRLAGKRHNEQFF
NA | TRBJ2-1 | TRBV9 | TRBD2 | TGTGCCAGCAGCTTAGCGGGAGGGGCCTACAATGAGCAGTTCTTC | CASSLAGGAYNEQFF